The T cell receptor beta chain under discussion was sequenced for a study of long-term antiretroviral therapy in people with HIV. Treatment for all HIV-infected participants took place in the United States. V was trimmed by 5 bases and J by 5 bases, leaving 10 bases between them. The germline V gene encodes CDR1 SGHVS and CDR2 FNYEAQ. The CDR3 consists of 13 residues. Survey-level immunoSEQ v3.0 assays were run. Sequencing used immunoSEQ multiplex PCR; TCRdb keeps in-frame clones, though not all of them. This sample yields tens of thousands of clones, of which 80% to 90% are seen a single time; about 19% belongs to the top ten. Whole-study findings and limits: Across all time points, the repertoire was dominated by clones that expanded before ART.

Concerning this clone: Its antigen is unknown.

This clonotype was sampled from a man younger than 30 with HIV. The sample consisted of unsorted PBMCs, taken 0.1 years before starting antiretroviral therapy. The genes are TRBV7-6 and TRBJ1-5; D remains ambiguous. The CDR3 sequence is CASSPLAHQPQHF. Written as DNA, the CDR3 is TGTGCCAGCAGCCCCCTCGCCCATCAGCCCCAGCATTTT.